A selection of T cell receptor beta chains follows, all from one sample in a study of blood T cells in healthy people across ages. One entry per CDR3 protein results from TCRdb running MiXCR on the 5' RACE reads. The sample carries around 800,000 distinct CDR3 sequences, approximately 55% recorded once. The sequenced sample consisted of blood. These receptors all come from a man older than 75 in good health. Each CDR3 is given with its conserved first and last residue. A D gene is named only where the DNA matches it firmly.

TRBJ2-1 . TRBV12-1 CASRRPTERPYNEQFF
TRBJ2-7 . TRBV7-9 CASSIYNEQYF
TRBJ2-7 TRBD2 TRBV4-1 CASSLDRVASGRVSYEQYF
TRBJ2-3 . TRBV12-3/TRBV12-4 CASSTSGRDTQYF
TRBJ2-7 . TRBV24-1 CATSEGASHEQYF
TRBJ2-3 . TRBV5-1 CASSPARSTDTQYF
. TRBD1 TRBV6-5 CASSLTGGETQFF
. TRBD1 TRBV10-3 CAISESGQGVVEQYF
TRBJ2-1 . TRBV10-3 CAVSVVGVGYNEQFF
TRBJ2-2 . TRBV2 CASRHRDFSGGELFF
TRBJ2-7 . TRBV20-1 CSALHYEQYF
TRBJ2-1 . TRBV12-3/TRBV12-4 CASTAAGQEQFF
TRBJ1-5 . TRBV20-1 CSARRGATSNQPQHF
TRBJ2-7 TRBD1 TRBV10-3 CAISESGDRGKYF
TRBJ2-5 . TRBV7-2 CASSLVPGLLGETQYF
TRBJ1-5 TRBD1 TRBV6-5 CASSAGGQGAYQPQHF
TRBJ2-1 . TRBV15 CATTAGLRSYNEQFF
TRBJ2-7 TRBD2 TRBV5-1 CASSDGTSGRVKYF
TRBJ1-1 . TRBV4-2 CASSQGGMNTEAFF
TRBJ2-1 TRBD1 TRBV18 CASSPDRGACNEQFF
TRBJ2-7 . TRBV4-1 CASSRGLAETYEQYF
TRBJ2-1 TRBD2 TRBV12-3/TRBV12-4 CASSLATLAGGSNEQFF
TRBJ2-3 TRBD2 TRBV28 CASSLLAGRHNTDTQYF
TRBJ2-6 . TRBV5-1 CASREETVANVLTF
TRBJ2-7 . TRBV20-1 CSARRVAYEQYF
TRBJ2-5 TRBD1 TRBV18 CASSTDRGGTQYF
TRBJ2-3 TRBD1 TRBV3-1 CASSRPGQGLGYAYF
. . TRBV28 CASSPGLPEQYF
TRBJ2-7 TRBD1 TRBV7-2 CASSVDRGAGREQYF
TRBJ2-7 . TRBV20-1 CSARAPDGYEQYF
TRBJ2-7 . TRBV5-1 CASSFAGTSYEQYF
. . TRBV29-1 CSVRGQGANEQYF
TRBJ2-1 TRBD1 TRBV7-2 CASSSDRGRPYNEQFF
TRBJ2-3 TRBD2 TRBV5-1 CASSRTSGVGDTQYF
TRBJ2-3 . TRBV6-5 CASSLRGASSTDTQYF
TRBJ1-2 . TRBV29-1 CSVLMGFWGYTF
TRBJ1-2 . TRBV20-1 CSARPVDRRDGYTF
TRBJ1-5 . TRBV28 CASSFPGNSNQPQHF
TRBJ2-1 . TRBV12-3/TRBV12-4 CVSSTEGLWGEFF
TRBJ2-7 TRBD2 TRBV7-6 CASSLVGAGGYEQYF
TRBJ2-3 TRBD2 TRBV4-2 CASSQTTGGRAPTDTQYF
TRBJ1-1 TRBD1 TRBV20-1 CSAPGQGNSEAFF
TRBJ2-1 . TRBV12-3/TRBV12-4 CASSSMGSFPRFF
TRBJ2-2 . TRBV29-1 CSVSPPGRNTGELFF
TRBJ2-7 . TRBV3-1 CASSQDRVATEQYF
TRBJ2-7 TRBD2 TRBV20-1 CSANSGSSYEQYF
TRBJ2-6 TRBD1 TRBV7-2 CASSWGTGGEANVLTF
TRBJ2-3 . TRBV2 CASIRDYTDTQYF
TRBJ2-3 . TRBV21-1 CASSKGPREAPHRYAYF
. . TRBV28 CASTGGQLGHYEQYF
TRBJ1-2 . TRBV18 CASSPLSRVDYGYTF